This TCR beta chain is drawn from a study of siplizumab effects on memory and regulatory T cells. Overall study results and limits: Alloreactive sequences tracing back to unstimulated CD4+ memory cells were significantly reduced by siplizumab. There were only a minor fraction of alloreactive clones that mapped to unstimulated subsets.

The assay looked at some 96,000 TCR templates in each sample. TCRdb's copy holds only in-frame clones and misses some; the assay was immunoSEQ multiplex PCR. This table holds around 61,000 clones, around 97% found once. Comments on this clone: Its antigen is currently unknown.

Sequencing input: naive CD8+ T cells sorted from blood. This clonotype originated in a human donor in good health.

The CDR3 DNA is TGCGCCAGCAGCTCCCGGACTAGCGGGAGGGAGGATACGCAGTATTTT. It specifies CASSSRTSGREDTQYF. This rearrangement joins TRBV4-3 to TRBJ2-3, with 15 bases identical to TRBD2. The CDR3 loop spans 16 amino acids. The ends lost 5 bases at V and 6 bases at J; junction bases unmatched: 6. From germline, CDR1 is LGHNA and CDR2 YSLEER.